The source of this T cell receptor beta chain is a study of shared clonotypes between healthy human individuals. TCRdb keeps only in-frame clones here, not all; method: immunoSEQ multiplex PCR. The table records over a million clones, around 78% of them present only once. This clone has ten or more counts. The TCR was taken from a man aged 18 to 35 in good health. Some clones in this sample may be carry-over from other donors' samples. Sequenced input: memory CD4+ T cells from PBMCs. Noted subset: CD45RA-negative fraction.

The CDR3 here is CAISVGGEGNIQYF. The CDR3 region has the DNA TGTGCCATCAGTGTTGGTGGGGAAGGAAACATTCAGTACTTC. The chain links TRBV10-3 to TRBJ2-4; no clear D. Trimming stripped 4 bases from V and 6 bases from J, with 13 bases between. The germline V gene encodes CDR1 ENHRY and CDR2 SYGVKD. The CDR3 covers 14 residues.